This T cell receptor (beta chain) is from a study of blood T cell repertoires in COVID-19. The overall study: Samples representing acute and convalescent COVID-19 were sourced from the United States, Italy and Spain. PBMCs, B-cell-depleted T cells, or T cells provided the cDNA or gDNA that made up the material.

Original handling: From reference gene primer amplification, estimates of nucleated cell counts were derived. Measured with immunoSEQ multiplex PCR; TCRdb has only the in-frame clones, and not every one. That table is the source of V, J and clone size, and D and trimming were worked out from the DNA. The table includes roughly 250,000 clones, around four fifths detected once. V trimming: 2 bases; J trimming: 6 bases; junction bases outside the gene matches: 4. The germline CDR1 and CDR2 sequences are MNHEY and SMNVEV (reference sequence). CDR3 length: 15 residues. This clone was detected once. Sequenced material: peripheral blood. The receptor was derived from a woman in her fifties or sixties with active or convalescent COVID-19. This rearrangement joins TRBV27 to TRBJ1-6; TRBD1 agrees at 7 bases. In nucleotides, the CDR3 is TGTGCCAGCAGTTTAAGGGGGCAGGGTAATTCACCCCTCCACTTT. This encodes CASSLRGQGNSPLHF.